The rows below give T cell receptor beta chains drawn from one sample of a study of cytomegalovirus exposure and HLA in healthy donors. Clones were read by immunoSEQ multiplex PCR, and TCRdb kept only the in-frame ones, dropping some. The sample shows 140,000 or so clones, over 60% of them seen only once. Sequencing input: PBMCs. Receptors were obtained from a woman aged 25 to 39 in good health and CMV-seronegative. Each CDR3 is given with its conserved first and last residue. D genes are given only for firm matches. Clone size is shown for a subset of rows, as once, few, many or a class of expanded clone.

>.|TRBJ2-3|TRBD2|TRBV5-1
TGCGCCAGCAGCCTCCCGCTAGCGGGGGGGACTAGCACAGATACGCAGTATTTT
CASSLPLAGGTSTDTQYF
>.|TRBJ2-7|TRBD1|TRBV5-5
TGTGCCAGCAGTTCTGGACAGGTGGGTTCCTACGAGCAGTACTTC
CASSSGQVGSYEQYF
>.|TRBJ2-5|.|TRBV5-4
TGTGCCAGCAGCTCAATTCAGGGGGGCGGGGAGACCCAGTACTTC
CASSSIQGGGETQYF
>once|TRBJ1-1|TRBD1|TRBV5-4
TGTGCCAGCAGCCGAAATACAGGGGGCTCGGGCACTGAAGCTTTCTTT
CASSRNTGGSGTEAFF
>.|TRBJ1-2|.|TRBV5-6
TGTGCCAGCAGCCGTGGGGGGATCGCTAACTATGGCTACACCTTC
CASSRGGIANYGYTF
>.|TRBJ2-5|.|TRBV7-9
TGTGCCAGCAGCCTAACCGGACTGCTGCAAGAGACCCAGTACTTC
CASSLTGLLQETQYF
>few|TRBJ1-2|.|TRBV5-1
TGCGCCAGCAGCGAGGGGGTTAACTATGGCTACACCTTC
CASSEGVNYGYTF
>.|TRBJ1-1|.|TRBV5-1
TGCGCCAGCAGCGTTACAGTTAACACTGAAGCTTTCTTT
CASSVTVNTEAFF
>.|TRBJ1-1|TRBD1|TRBV7-2
TGTGCCAGCAGCTTAGTAATGGGACAGGGACGAGCTTTCTTT
CASSLVMGQGRAFF
>.|TRBJ2-7|TRBD1|TRBV10-3
TGTGCCATCAGTGAGTCTGGGTGGGGACAGGAGTGGGAGCAGTACTTC
CAISESGWGQEWEQYF
>.|TRBJ1-1|.|TRBV2
TGTGCCAACGATGGGGCTAGGAACACTGAAGCTTTCTTT
CANDGARNTEAFF
>.|TRBJ2-2|.|TRBV15
TGTGCCACCAGGGCACTAGGGGAGCTGTTTTTT
CATRALGELFF
>.|TRBJ1-5|.|TRBV27
TGTGCCAGCCAAGGGGGCAATCAGCCCCAGCATTTT
CASQGGNQPQHF
>once|TRBJ1-2|.|TRBV28
TGTGCCAGCAGTAACCGGTATGGCTACACCTTC
CASSNRYGYTF
>.|TRBJ2-1|TRBD2|TRBV10-3
TGTGCCATCAGTGGATGGACTAGCGGGGGTGGAACCTACAATGAGCAGTTCTTC
CAISGWTSGGGTYNEQFF
>.|TRBJ2-1|TRBD2|TRBV9
TGTGCCAGCAGCCAGGGCGGACTAGCGGCCCAATTGGAGCAGTTCTTC
CASSQGGLAAQLEQFF
>.|TRBJ2-7|.|TRBV5-1
TGCGCCAGCAGCTTGGGCCAGAACTACGGGCAGTACTTC
CASSLGQNYGQYF
>once|TRBJ1-2|.|TRBV29-1
TGCAGCTTGGGGCAGCACTATGGCTACACCTTC
CSLGQHYGYTF
>.|TRBJ1-6|.|TRBV7-9
TGTGCCAGCAGCCTAGCGGAGCTCTCACCCCTCCACTTT
CASSLAELSPLHF
>.|TRBJ2-5|TRBD1|TRBV9
TGTGCCAGCAGCGTAGACCCCGCCTCCGGGACAGACCAAGAGACCCAGTACTTC
CASSVDPASGTDQETQYF
>.|TRBJ2-2|.|TRBV19
TGTGCCAGTAGTATAGATAGGCGGGGTATGGCCGGGGAGCTGTTTTTT
CASSIDRRGMAGELFF
>.|TRBJ1-2|.|TRBV7-3
TGTGCCAGCACCTATTTTGTGCCCCTGGGGGGAGCCCCTGGCTACACCTTC
CASTYFVPLGGAPGYTF
>.|TRBJ2-2|.|TRBV6-6
TGTGCCAGCAGTAGCAACACCGGGGAGCTGTTTTTT
CASSSNTGELFF
>few|TRBJ1-4|TRBD1|TRBV6-5
TGTGCCAGCAGCTTAACGGACAGGGGTAATGAAAAACTGTTTTTT
CASSLTDRGNEKLFF
>.|TRBJ2-7|TRBD1|TRBV5-1
TGCGCCAGCAGCTTGGACAGGGGGGCTTCCTACGAGCAGTACTTC
CASSLDRGASYEQYF
>.|TRBJ1-5|TRBD1|TRBV7-9
TGTGCCAGCAGCTTACTCGGTCAGGGGGACAATCAGCCCCAGCATTTT
CASSLLGQGDNQPQHF
>.|TRBJ2-5|.|TRBV19
TGTGCCAGTAGTTCCGACACCTTCCAAGAGACCCAGTACTTC
CASSSDTFQETQYF
>.|TRBJ2-2|.|TRBV10-3
TGTGCCATCAGTGACGTGTGGGGGCACACCGGGGAGCTGTTTTTT
CAISDVWGHTGELFF
>.|TRBJ2-2|.|TRBV4-1
TGCGCCAGCAGCCAAGGAGGAGGGAGTAGGAACACCGGGGAGCTGTTTTTT
CASSQGGGSRNTGELFF
>.|TRBJ1-6|.|TRBV2
TGTGCCAGCCTCCCGGGGGGGACGGGAGTAAATTCACCCCTCCACTTT
CASLPGGTGVNSPLHF
>.|TRBJ2-1|TRBD2|TRBV28
TGTGCCAGTCAATGGGGGAGGGGTGAGCAGTTCTTC
CASQWGRGEQFF
>.|TRBJ2-1|TRBD2|TRBV6-5
TGTGCCAGCAGTACCCGGACTAGCGGGGGGAATGAGCAGTTCTTC
CASSTRTSGGNEQFF
>.|TRBJ2-7|.|TRBV7-5
TGTGCCAGAAGCTTAGTGACTAGCGGCGACTACAATACCTACGAGCAGTACTTC
CARSLVTSGDYNTYEQYF
>.|TRBJ2-1|TRBD2|TRBV4-2
TGTGCCAGCAGCCAAGGCAGCGGGGGGATGGCGGAGCAGTTCTTC
CASSQGSGGMAEQFF
>.|TRBJ1-1|.|TRBV4-2
TGTGCCAGCAGCCGGGAAGGGAACAGGCTTAACACTGAAGCTTTCTTT
CASSREGNRLNTEAFF
>.|TRBJ2-7|TRBD1|TRBV5-4
TGTGCCAGCAACCACAGACAGGGGGCTGGCGAGCAGTACTTC
CASNHRQGAGEQYF
>.|TRBJ1-5|.|TRBV5-1
TGCGCCAGCAGCTTAAGCCCAAATCAGCCCCAGCATTTT
CASSLSPNQPQHF
>.|TRBJ2-1|TRBD1|TRBV9
TGTGCCAGCAGCGTGTCCGACAGGGGGCGCTTCTACAATGAGCAGTTCTTC
CASSVSDRGRFYNEQFF
>.|TRBJ1-1|.|TRBV15
TGTGCCACCAGTAACGGGGGATTCGGGAACACTGAAGCTTTCTTT
CATSNGGFGNTEAFF
>once|TRBJ1-5|.|TRBV4-3
TGCGCCAGCAGCCAAGGTTTTAATAGCAATCAGCCCCAGCATTTT
CASSQGFNSNQPQHF
>.|TRBJ2-1|TRBD2|TRBV6-5
TGTGCCAGCAGTACCGGGGGGGCCCGGAATGAGCAGTTCTTC
CASSTGGARNEQFF
>.|TRBJ2-1|.|TRBV7-3
TGTGCCAGCAGCTTATCAGGGGGGCTTTACAATGAGCAGTTCTTC
CASSLSGGLYNEQFF
>.|TRBJ1-2|.|TRBV5-4
TGTGCCAGCAGCGGCGGGAGGGGTGGCTACACCTTC
CASSGGRGGYTF
>.|TRBJ2-7|.|TRBV7-3
TGTGCCAGCAGTCTCAGCTCCTACGAGCAGTACTTC
CASSLSSYEQYF
>.|TRBJ1-4|TRBD1|TRBV7-9
TGTGCCAGCAGCCCCTGGACAGGGGGGGATGAAAAACTGTTTTTT
CASSPWTGGDEKLFF
>.|TRBJ2-7|.|TRBV2
TGTGCCAGCAGAAAAACGACAGTTGTCGACGAGCAGTACTTC
CASRKTTVVDEQYF
>.|TRBJ1-4|TRBD1|TRBV4-1
TGCGCCAGCAGCCAAAGGGACAGGGCTAATGAAAAACTGTTTTTT
CASSQRDRANEKLFF
>.|TRBJ2-1|.|TRBV15
TGTGCCACCAGCAAACCGGGACTTAACAATGAGCAGTTCTTC
CATSKPGLNNEQFF